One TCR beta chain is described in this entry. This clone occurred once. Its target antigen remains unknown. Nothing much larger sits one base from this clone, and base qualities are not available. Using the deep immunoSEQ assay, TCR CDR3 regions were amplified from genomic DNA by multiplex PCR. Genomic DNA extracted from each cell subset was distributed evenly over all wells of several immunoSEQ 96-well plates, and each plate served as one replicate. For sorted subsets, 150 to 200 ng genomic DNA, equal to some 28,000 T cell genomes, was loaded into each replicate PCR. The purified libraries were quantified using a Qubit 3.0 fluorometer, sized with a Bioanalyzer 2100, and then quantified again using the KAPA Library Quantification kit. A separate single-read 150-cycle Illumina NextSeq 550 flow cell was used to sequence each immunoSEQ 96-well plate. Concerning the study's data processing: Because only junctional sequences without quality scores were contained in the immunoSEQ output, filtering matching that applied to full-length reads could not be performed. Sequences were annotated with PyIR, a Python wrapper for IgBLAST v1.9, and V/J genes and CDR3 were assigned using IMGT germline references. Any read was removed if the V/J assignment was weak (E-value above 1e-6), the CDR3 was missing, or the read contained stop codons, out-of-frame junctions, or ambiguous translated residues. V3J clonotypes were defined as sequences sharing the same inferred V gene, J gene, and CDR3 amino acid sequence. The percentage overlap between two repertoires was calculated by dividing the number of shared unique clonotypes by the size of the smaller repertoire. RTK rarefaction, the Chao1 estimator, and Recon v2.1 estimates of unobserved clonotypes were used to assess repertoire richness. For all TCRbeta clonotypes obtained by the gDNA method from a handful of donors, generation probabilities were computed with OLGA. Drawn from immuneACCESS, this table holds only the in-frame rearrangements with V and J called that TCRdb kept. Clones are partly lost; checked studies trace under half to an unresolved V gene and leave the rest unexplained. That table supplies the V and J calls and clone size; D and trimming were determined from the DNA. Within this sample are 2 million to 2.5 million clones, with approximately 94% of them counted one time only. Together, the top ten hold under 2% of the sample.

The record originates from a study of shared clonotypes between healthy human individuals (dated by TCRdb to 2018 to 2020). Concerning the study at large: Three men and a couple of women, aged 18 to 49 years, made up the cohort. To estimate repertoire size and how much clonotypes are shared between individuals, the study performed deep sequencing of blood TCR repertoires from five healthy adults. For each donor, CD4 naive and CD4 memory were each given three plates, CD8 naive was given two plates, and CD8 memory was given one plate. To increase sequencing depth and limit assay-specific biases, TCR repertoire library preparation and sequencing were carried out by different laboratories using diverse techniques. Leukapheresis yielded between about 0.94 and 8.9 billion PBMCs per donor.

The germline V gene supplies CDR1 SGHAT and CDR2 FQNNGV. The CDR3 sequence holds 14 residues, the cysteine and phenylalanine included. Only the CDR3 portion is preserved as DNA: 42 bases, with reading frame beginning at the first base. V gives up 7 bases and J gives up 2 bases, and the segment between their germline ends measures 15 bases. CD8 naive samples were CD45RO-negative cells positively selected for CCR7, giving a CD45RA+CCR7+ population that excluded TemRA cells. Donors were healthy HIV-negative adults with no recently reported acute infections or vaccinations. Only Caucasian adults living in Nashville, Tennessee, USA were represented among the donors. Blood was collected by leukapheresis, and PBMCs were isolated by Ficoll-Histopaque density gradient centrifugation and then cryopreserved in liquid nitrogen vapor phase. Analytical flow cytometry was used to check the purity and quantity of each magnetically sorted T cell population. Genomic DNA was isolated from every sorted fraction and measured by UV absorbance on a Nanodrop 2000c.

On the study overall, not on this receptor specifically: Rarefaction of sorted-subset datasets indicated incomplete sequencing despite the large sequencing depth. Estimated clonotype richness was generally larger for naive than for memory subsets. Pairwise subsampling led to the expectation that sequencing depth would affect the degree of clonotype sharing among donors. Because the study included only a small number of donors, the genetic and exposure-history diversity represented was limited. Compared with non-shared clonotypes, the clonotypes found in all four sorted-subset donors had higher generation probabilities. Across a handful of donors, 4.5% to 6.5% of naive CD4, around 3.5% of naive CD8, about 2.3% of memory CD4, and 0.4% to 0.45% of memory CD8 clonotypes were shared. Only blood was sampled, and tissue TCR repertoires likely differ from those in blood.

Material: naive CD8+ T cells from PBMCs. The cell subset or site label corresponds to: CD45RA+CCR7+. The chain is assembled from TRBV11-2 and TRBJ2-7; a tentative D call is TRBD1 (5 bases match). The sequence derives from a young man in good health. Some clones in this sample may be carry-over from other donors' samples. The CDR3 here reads CASTPGDRAYEQYF. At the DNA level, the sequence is TGTGCCAGCACACCCGGAGACAGAGCCTACGAGCAGTACTTC.